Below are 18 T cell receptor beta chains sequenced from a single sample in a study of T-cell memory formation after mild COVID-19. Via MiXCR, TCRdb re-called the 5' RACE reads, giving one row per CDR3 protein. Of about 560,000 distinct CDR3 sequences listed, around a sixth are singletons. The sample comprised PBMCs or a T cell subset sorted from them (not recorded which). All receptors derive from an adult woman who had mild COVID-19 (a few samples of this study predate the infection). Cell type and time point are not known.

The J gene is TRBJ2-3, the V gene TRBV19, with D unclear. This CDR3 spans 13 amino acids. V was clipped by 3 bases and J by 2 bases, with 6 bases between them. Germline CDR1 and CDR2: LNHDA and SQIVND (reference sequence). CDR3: CASSITPTDTQYF. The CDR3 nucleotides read TGTGCCAGTAGTATCACGCCCACAGATACGCAGTATTTT.

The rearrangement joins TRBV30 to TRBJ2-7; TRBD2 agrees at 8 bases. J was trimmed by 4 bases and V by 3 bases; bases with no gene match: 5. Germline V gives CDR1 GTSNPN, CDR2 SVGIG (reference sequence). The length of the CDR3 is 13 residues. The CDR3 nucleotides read TGTGCCTGGAGGGGCGGGAGGAGATACGAGCAGTACTTC. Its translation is CAWRGGRRYEQYF.

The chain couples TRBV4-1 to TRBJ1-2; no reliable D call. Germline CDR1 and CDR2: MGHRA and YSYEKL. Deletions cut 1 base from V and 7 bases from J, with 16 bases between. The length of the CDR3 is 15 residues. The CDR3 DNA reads TGCGCCAGCAGCCAAGGGGCCCGAGGGCTCGCTGGCTACACCTTC. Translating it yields CASSQGARGLAGYTF.

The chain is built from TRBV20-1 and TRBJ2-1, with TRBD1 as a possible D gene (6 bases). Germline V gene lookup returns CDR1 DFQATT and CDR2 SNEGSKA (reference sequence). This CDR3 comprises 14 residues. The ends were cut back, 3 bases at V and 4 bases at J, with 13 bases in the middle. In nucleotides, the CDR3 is TGCAGTGCTAGGGACAGCGGCAAGTACAATGAGCAGTTCTTC. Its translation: CSARDSGKYNEQFF.

CDR3 in DNA: TGCAGTGCCACCACGAACAAGAACACCGGGGAGCTGTTTTTT. Translating it yields CSATTNKNTGELFF. The chain carries TRBV20-1 and TRBJ2-2; no clear D. Germline V lookup: CDR1 DFQATT, CDR2 SNEGSKA (reference sequence). The V gene lost 6 bases and the J gene lost 1 base, with 12 bases spanning the gap. The CDR3 runs to 14 residues.

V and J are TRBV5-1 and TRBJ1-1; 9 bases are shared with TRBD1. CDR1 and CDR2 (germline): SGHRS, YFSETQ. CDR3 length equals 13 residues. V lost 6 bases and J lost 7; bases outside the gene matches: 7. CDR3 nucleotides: TGCGCCAGCAAAGGGACAGGGCTTATTGAAGCTTTCTTT. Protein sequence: CASKGTGLIEAFF.

The CDR3 sequence: CASTTDRGQYGYTF. The CDR3 nucleotides read TGTGCCAGCACCACCGACAGGGGGCAGTATGGCTACACCTTC. The J gene is TRBJ1-2, the V gene TRBV12-3 or TRBV12-4, with 10 bases that match TRBD1. The CDR3 is made up of 14 amino acids. V shed 7 bases, J shed 5 bases, and the junction held 7 bases outside the gene matches.

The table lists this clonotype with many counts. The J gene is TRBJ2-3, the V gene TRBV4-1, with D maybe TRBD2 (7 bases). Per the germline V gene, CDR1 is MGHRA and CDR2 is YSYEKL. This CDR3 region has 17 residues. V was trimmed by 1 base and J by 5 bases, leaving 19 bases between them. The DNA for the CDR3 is TGCGCCAGCAGCCAAGGATGGGGGGGCCAGACAGTAGATACGCAGTATTTT. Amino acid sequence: CASSQGWGGQTVDTQYF.

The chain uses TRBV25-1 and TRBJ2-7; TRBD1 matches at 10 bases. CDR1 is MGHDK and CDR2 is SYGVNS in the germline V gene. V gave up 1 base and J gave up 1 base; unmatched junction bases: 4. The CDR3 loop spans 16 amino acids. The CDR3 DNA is TGTGCCAGCAGTGAATGGGGACAGGGGTCTTCCTACGAGCAGTACTTC. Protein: CASSEWGQGSSYEQYF.

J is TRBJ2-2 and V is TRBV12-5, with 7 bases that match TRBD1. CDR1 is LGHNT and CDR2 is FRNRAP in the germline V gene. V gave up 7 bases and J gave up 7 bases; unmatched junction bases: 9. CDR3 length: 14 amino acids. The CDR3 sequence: CASDKTGTHGELFF. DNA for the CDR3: TGTGCTAGTGATAAGACAGGGACCCACGGGGAGCTGTTTTTT.

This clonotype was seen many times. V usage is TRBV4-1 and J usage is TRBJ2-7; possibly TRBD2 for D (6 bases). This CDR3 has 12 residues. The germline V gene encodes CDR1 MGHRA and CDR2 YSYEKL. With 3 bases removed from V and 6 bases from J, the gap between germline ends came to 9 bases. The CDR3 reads CASSHPGGEQYF. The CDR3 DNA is TGCGCCAGCAGCCACCCCGGGGGCGAGCAGTACTTC.

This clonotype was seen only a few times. CDR3 DNA: TGTGCCAGCTCATCAGACACTAGCGGGACCTACGAGCAGTACTTC. Amino acid sequence: CASSSDTSGTYEQYF. This chain links TRBV18 with TRBJ2-7, with 10 bases matching TRBD2. V lost 5 bases to trimming and J lost 2 bases; unmatched junction nucleotides: 6. Germline values: CDR1 KGHSH, CDR2 LQKENI. The CDR3 runs 15 residues.

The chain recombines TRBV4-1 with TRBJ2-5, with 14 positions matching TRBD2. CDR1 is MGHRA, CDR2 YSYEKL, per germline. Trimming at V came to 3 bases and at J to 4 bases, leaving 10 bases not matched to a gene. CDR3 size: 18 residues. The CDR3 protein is CASSQGTRLAGGPETQYF. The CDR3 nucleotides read TGCGCCAGCAGCCAGGGGACTCGACTAGCGGGGGGGCCAGAGACCCAGTACTTC.

The CDR3 reads CASSFGRGTEAFF. The CDR3 DNA sequence: TGTGCCAGCAGCTTCGGCAGGGGCACTGAAGCTTTCTTT. The rearrangement links TRBV5-5 to TRBJ1-1; perhaps TRBD1 as D (6 bases). Germline V CDR1 and CDR2: SGHKS, YYEKEE (reference sequence). This CDR3 has 13 residues. V lost 2 bases and J 4 bases, leaving 9 bases between the germline ends.

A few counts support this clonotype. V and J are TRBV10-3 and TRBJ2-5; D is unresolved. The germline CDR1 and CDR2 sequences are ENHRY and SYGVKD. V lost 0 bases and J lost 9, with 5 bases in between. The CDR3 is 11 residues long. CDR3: CAISESRAQYF. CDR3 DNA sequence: TGTGCCATCAGTGAGTCCCGGGCCCAGTACTTC.

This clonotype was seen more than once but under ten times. In DNA, the CDR3 is TGTGCCAGCAGCCCACCCGTGACAGGGACTTCAGAGACCCAGTACTTC. Translating it yields CASSPPVTGTSETQYF. V is TRBV5-5 and J is TRBJ2-5, with TRBD1 as a possible D gene (7 bases). This CDR3 contains 16 residues. V was trimmed by 4 bases and J by 4 bases, leaving 20 bases between them. The germline V gene has CDR1 SGHKS and CDR2 YYEKEE (reference sequence).

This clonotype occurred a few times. The CDR3: CASSLRSSDGTQYF. CDR3 DNA: TGCGCCAGCAGCTTGAGGTCTAGCGACGGGACCCAGTACTTC. The chain couples TRBV5-1 to TRBJ2-5; a possible D gene is TRBD2 (6 bases). V was cut by 1 base and J by 7 bases, with 14 bases left in between. Per the germline V gene, CDR1 is SGHRS and CDR2 is YFSETQ. The CDR3 consists of 14 residues.

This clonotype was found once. The CDR3 is CSASRQVDQPQHF. CDR3 coding DNA: TGCAGTGCCTCCCGGCAGGTAGATCAGCCCCAGCATTTT. V is TRBV20-1 and J is TRBJ1-5; D gene ambiguous. Trimming cost V 6 bases and J 5 bases, with 14 bases left between them. The CDR3 has 13 amino acids. CDR1 DFQATT and CDR2 SNEGSKA come from the germline V gene (reference sequence).